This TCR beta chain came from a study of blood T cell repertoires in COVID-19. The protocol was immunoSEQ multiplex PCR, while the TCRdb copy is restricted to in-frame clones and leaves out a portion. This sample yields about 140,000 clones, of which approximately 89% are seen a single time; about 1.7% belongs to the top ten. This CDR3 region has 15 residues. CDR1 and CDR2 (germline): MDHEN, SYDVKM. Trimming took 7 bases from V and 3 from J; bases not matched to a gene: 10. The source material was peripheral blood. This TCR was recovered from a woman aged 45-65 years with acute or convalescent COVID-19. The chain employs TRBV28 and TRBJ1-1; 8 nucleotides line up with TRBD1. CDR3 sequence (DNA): TGTGCCAGCAATCAGAAAGGGACAGGATACACTGAAGCTTTCTTT. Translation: CASNQKGTGYTEAFF. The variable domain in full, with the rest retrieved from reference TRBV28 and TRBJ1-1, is DVKVTQSSRYLVKRTGEKVFLECVQDMDHENMFWYRQDPGLGLRLIYFSYDVKMKEKGDIPEGYSVSREKKERFSLILESASTNQTSMYLCASNQKGTGYTEAFFGQGTRLTVV.